This T cell receptor beta chain was captured in a study of blood T cell repertoires in COVID-19. Study at large: Material from acute and convalescent COVID-19 was sourced from the United States, Italy and Spain. T cells, B-cell-depleted T cells, or PBMCs provided the cDNA or gDNA that served as material.

Per the original methods: Reference gene primer amplification yielded estimated nucleated cell counts. Generated by immunoSEQ multiplex PCR, the TCRdb table keeps only in-frame clones and is missing some. That table gives V, J and clone size, and the DNA gave D and trimming. This sample has hundreds of thousands of clones, with more than 80% found just once. Those enrolled in Seattle joined during active infection and were followed longitudinally afterward. This CDR3 spans 16 amino acids. Unmatched junction bases numbered 7, after V lost 1 base and J lost 6 bases. Germline lookup yields CDR1 SGHDT and CDR2 YYEEEE.

The receptor comes from a woman aged 30 to 39 with COVID-19, enrolled during active disease. Sequencing was performed on peripheral blood. This chain links TRBV5-6 with TRBJ2-2; 9 positions agree with TRBD1. For the CDR3, the DNA is TGTGCCAGCAGCTTGTTAGGGGGGACAGGGTCCGGGGAGCTGTTTTTT. Its protein is CASSLLGGTGSGELFF. Variable domain in full (rest from reference TRBV5-6 and TRBJ2-2): DAGVTQSPTHLIKTRGQQVTLRCSPKSGHDTVSWYQQALGQGPQFIFQYYEEEERQRGNFPDRFSGHQFPNYSSELNVNALLLGDSALYLCASSLLGGTGSGELFFGEGSRLTVL.